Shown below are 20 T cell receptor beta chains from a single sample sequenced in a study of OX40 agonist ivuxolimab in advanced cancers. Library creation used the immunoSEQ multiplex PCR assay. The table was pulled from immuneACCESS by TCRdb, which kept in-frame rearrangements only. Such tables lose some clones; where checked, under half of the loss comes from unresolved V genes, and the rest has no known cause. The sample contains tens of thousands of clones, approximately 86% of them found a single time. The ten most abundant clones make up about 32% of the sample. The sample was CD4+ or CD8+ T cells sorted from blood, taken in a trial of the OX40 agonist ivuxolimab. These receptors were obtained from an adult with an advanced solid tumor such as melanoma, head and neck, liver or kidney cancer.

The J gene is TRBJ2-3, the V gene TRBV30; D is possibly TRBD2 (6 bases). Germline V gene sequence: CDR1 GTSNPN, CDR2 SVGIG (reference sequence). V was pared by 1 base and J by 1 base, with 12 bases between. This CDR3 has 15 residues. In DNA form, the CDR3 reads TGTGCCTGGAGTGACCTGACTAGGGGCACAGATACGCAGTATTTT. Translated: CAWSDLTRGTDTQYF.

The CDR3, as DNA: TGTGCCAGCAGCTTATCAGGGGTGGCATACAATGAGCAGTTCTTC. This translates into CASSLSGVAYNEQFF. This sequence joins TRBV7-9 and TRBJ2-1; possibly TRBD1 for D (6 bases). Looked up from germline, CDR1 is SEHNR and CDR2 is FQNEAQ (reference sequence). The length of the CDR3 is 15 residues. Trimming removed 2 bases at V and 4 bases at J, with 12 bases between.

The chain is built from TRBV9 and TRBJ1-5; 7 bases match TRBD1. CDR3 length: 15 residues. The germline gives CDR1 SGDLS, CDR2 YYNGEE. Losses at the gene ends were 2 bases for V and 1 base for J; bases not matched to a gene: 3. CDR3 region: CASSVSGQSNQPQHF. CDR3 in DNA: TGTGCCAGCAGCGTCTCGGGACAGAGCAATCAGCCCCAGCATTTT.

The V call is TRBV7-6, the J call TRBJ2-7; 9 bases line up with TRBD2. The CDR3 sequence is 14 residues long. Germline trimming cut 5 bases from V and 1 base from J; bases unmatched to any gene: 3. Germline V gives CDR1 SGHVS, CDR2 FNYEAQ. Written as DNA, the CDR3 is TGTGCCAGCAGCCCGACTAGCGGTTCCTACGAGCAGTACTTC. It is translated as CASSPTSGSYEQYF.

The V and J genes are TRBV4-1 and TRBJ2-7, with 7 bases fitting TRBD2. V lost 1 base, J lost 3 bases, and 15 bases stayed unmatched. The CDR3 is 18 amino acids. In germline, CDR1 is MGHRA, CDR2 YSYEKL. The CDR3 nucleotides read TGCGCCAGCAGCCAAGCACCACGGGTGGGGGGGGTCGGCTACGAGCAGTACTTC. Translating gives CASSQAPRVGGVGYEQYF.

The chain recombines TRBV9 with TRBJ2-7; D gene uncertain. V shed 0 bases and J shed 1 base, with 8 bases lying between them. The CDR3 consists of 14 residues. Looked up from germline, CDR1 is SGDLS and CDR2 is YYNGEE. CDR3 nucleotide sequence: TGTGCCAGCAGCGTAGGAGACGGATCCTACGAGCAGTACTTC. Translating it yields CASSVGDGSYEQYF.

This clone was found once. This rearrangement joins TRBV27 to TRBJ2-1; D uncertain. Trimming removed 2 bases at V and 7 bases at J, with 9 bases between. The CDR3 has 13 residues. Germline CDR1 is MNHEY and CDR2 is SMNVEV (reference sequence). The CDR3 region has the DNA TGTGCCAGCAGTTTAAACCGGGTAAATGAGCAGTTCTTC. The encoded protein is CASSLNRVNEQFF.

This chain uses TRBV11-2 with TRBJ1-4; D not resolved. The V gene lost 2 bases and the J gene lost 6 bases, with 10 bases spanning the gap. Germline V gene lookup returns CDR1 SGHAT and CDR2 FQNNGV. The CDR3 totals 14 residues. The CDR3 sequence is CASSLYGGDEKLFF. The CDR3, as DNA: TGTGCCAGCAGCTTATACGGCGGGGATGAAAAACTGTTTTTT. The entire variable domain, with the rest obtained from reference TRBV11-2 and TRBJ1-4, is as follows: EAGVAQSPRYKIIEKRQSVAFWCNPISGHATLYWYQQILGQGPKLLIQFQNNGVVDDSQLPKDRFSAERLKGVDSTLKIQPAKLEDSAVYLCASSLYGGDEKLFFGSGTQLSVL.

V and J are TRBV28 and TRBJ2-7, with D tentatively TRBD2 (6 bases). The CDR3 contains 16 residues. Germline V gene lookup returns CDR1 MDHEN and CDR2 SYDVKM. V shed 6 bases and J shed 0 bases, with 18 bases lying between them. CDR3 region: CASSSSTSSVSYEQYF. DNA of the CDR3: TGTGCCAGCAGCTCGAGTACCTCTAGCGTCTCCTACGAGCAGTACTTC.

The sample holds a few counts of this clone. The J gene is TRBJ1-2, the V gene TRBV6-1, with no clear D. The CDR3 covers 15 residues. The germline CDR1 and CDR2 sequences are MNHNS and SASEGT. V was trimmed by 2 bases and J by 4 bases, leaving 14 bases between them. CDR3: CASSEWAGAGYGYTF. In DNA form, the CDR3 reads TGTGCCAGCAGTGAATGGGCAGGCGCGGGCTATGGCTACACCTTC.

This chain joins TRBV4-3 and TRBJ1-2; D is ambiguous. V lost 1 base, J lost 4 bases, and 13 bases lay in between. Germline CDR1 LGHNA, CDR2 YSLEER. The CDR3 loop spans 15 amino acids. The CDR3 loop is CASSQGAETSYGYTF. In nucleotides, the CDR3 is TGCGCCAGCAGCCAAGGGGCAGAGACTTCCTATGGCTACACCTTC.

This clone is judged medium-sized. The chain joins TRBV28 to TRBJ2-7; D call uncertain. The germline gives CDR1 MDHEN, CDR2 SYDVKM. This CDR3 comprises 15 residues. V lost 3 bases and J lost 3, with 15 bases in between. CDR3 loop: CASSLSGSSLYEQYF. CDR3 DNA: TGTGCCAGCAGTTTGTCTGGGTCCTCTCTCTACGAGCAGTACTTC.

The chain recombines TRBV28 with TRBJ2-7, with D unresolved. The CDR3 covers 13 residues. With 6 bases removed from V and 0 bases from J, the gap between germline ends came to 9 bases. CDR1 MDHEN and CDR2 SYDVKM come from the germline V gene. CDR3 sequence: CASRATDSYEQYF. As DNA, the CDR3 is TGTGCCAGCAGGGCGACGGACTCCTACGAGCAGTACTTC.

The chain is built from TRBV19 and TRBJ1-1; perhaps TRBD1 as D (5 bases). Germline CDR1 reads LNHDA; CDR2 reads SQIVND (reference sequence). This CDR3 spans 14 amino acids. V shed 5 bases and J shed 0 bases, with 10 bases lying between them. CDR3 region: CASSQKTVNTEAFF. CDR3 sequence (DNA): TGTGCCAGTAGTCAAAAGACAGTGAACACTGAAGCTTTCTTT.

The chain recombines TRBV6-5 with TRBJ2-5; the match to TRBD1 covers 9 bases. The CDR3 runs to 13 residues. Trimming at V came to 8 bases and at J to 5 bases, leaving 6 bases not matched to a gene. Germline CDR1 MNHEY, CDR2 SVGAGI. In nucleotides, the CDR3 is TGTGCCAGCGAGGGACAGGGCCAGGAGACCCAGTACTTC. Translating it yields CASEGQGQETQYF.

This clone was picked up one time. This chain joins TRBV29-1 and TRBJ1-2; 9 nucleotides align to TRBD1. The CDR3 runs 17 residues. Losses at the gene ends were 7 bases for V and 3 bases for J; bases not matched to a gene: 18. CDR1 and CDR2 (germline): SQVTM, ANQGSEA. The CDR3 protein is CSAEKRQGGYVDYGYTF. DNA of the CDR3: TGCAGCGCAGAGAAACGACAGGGGGGCTATGTCGACTATGGCTACACCTTC.

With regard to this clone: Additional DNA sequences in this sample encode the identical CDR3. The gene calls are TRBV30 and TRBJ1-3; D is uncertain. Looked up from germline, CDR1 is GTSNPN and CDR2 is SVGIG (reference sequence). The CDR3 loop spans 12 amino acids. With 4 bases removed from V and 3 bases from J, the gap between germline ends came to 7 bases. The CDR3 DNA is TGTGCCTGGAAGGGCCTTGGAAACACCATATATTTT. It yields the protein CAWKGLGNTIYF.

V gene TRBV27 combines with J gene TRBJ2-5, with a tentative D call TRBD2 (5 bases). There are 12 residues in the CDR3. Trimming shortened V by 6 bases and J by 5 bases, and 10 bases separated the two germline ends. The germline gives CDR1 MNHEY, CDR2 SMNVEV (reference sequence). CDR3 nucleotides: TGTGCCAGCAGGACGGGGTTGGAGACCCAGTACTTC. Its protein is CASRTGLETQYF.

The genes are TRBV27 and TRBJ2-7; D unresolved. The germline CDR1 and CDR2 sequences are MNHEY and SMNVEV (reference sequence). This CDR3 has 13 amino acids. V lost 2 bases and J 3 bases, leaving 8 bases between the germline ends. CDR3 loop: CASSLNSYYEQYF. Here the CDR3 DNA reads TGTGCCAGCAGTTTAAACAGTTACTACGAGCAGTACTTC.

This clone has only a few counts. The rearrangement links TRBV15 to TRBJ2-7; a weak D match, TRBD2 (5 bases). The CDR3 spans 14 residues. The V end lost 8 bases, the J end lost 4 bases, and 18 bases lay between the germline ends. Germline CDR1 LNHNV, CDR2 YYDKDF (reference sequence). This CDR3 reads CATSEGSGVYEQYF. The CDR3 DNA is TGTGCCACCTCTGAGGGCTCCGGTGTGTACGAGCAGTACTTC. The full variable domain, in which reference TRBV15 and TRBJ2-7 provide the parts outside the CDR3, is DAMVIQNPRYQVTQFGKPVTLSCSQTLNHNVMYWYQQKSSQAPKLLFHYYDKDFNNEADTPDNFQSRRPNTSFCFLDIRSPGLGDTAMYLCATSEGSGVYEQYFGPGTRLTVT.